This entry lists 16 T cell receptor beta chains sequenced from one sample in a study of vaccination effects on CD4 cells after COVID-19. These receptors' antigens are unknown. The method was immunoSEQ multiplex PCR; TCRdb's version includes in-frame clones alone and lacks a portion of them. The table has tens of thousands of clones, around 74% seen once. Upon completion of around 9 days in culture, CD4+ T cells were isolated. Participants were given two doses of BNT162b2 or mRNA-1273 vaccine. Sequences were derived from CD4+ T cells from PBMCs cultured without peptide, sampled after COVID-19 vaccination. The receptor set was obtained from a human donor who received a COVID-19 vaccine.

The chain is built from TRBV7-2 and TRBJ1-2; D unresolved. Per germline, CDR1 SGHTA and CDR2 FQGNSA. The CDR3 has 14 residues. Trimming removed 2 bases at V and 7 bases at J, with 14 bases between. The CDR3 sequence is CASSLRLAEVGYTF. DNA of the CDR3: TGTGCCAGCAGCTTACGACTGGCCGAGGTTGGCTACACCTTC.

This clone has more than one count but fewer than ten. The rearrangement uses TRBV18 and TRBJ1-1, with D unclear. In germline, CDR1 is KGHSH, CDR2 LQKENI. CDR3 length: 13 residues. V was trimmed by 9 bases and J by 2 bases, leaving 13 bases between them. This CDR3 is CASSIEVNTEAFF. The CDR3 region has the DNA TGTGCCAGTTCCATAGAAGTTAACACTGAAGCTTTCTTT.

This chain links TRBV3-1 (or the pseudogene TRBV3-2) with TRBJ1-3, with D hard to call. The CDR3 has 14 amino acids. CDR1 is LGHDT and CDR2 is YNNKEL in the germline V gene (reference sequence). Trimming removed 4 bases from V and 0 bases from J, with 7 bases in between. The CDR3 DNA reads TGTGCCAGCAGCCCACACCGCTCTGGAAACACCATATATTTT. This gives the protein CASSPHRSGNTIYF.

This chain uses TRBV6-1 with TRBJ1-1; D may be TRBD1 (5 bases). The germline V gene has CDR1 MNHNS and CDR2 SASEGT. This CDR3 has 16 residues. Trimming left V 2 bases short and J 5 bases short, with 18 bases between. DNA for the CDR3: TGTGCCAGCAGTGAACGCGGGGGAGGATCGGTTACTGAAGCTTTCTTT. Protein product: CASSERGGGSVTEAFF.

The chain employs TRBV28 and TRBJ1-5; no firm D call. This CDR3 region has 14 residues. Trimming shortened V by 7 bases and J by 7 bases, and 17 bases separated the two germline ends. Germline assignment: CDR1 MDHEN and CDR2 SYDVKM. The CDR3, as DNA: TGTGCCAGCACCGACCAGGCGGTGGAACAGCCCCAGCATTTT. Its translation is CASTDQAVEQPQHF.

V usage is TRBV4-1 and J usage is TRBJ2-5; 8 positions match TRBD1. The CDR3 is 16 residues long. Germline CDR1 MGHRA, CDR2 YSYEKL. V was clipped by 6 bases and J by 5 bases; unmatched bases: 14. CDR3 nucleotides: TGCGCCAGCAGAAAACTGGGACAGGCCCCCAGGGAGACCCAGTACTTC. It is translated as CASRKLGQAPRETQYF.

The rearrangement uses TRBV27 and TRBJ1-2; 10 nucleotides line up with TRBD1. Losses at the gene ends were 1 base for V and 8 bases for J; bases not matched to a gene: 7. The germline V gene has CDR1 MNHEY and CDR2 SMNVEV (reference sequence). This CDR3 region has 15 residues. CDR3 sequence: CASSLYETGGAGYTF. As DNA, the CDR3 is TGTGCCAGCAGTTTATATGAGACAGGGGGCGCGGGCTACACCTTC.

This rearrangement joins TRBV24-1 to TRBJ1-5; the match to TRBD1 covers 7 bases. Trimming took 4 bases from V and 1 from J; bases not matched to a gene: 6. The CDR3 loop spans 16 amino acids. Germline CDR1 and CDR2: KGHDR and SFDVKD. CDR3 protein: CATSEGGQPSNQPQHF. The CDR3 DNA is TGTGCCACCAGTGAAGGGGGACAGCCAAGCAATCAGCCCCAGCATTTT.

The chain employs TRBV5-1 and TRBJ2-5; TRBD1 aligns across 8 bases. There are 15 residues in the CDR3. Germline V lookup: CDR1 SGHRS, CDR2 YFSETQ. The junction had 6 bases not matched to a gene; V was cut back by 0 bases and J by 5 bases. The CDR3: CASSLARTGMETQYF. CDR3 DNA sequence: TGCGCCAGCAGCTTGGCCAGGACAGGGATGGAGACCCAGTACTTC.

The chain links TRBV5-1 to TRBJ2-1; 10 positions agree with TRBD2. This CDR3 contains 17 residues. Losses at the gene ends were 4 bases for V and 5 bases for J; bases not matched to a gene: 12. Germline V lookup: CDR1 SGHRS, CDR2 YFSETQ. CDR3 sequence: CASSRLQRGGPNNEQFF. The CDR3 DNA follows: TGCGCCAGCAGCCGGCTCCAGCGGGGGGGCCCCAACAATGAGCAGTTCTTC. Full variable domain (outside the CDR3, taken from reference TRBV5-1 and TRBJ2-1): KAGVTQTPRYLIKTRGQQVTLSCSPISGHRSVSWYQQTPGQGLQFLFEYFSETQRNKGNFPGRFSGRQFSNSRSEMNVSTLELGDSALYLCASSRLQRGGPNNEQFFGPGTRLTVL.

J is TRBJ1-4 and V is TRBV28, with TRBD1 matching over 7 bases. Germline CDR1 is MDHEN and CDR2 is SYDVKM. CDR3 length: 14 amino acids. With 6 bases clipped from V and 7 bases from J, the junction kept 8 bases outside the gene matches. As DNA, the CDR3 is TGTGCCAGCAGGCTCAGGGGGTATAGTGAAAAACTGTTTTTT. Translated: CASRLRGYSEKLFF.

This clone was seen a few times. The CDR3 nucleotides are TGTGCCAGCTCTGACAGCGACATGAACACTGAAGCTTTCTTT. This translates into CASSDSDMNTEAFF. The chain combines TRBV2 with TRBJ1-1, with D possibly TRBD1 on 5 matching bases. The CDR3 sequence is 14 residues long. Trimming stripped 8 bases from V and 0 bases from J, with 13 bases between. Germline CDR1 is SNHLY and CDR2 is FYNNEI.

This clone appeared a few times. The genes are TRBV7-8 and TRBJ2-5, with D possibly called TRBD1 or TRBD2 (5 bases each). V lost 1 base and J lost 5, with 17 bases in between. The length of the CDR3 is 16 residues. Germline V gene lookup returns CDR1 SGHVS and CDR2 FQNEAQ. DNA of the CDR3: TGTGCCAGCAGCTTAGGGAGCAGGGCGACGGGGGAGACCCAGTACTTC. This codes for CASSLGSRATGETQYF.

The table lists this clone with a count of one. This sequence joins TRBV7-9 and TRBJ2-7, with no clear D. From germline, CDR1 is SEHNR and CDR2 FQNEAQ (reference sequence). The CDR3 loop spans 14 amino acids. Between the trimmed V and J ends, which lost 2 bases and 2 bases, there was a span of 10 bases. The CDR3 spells CASSLRADAYEQYV. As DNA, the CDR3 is TGTGCCAGCAGCTTACGGGCCGATGCCTACGAGCAGTACGTC.

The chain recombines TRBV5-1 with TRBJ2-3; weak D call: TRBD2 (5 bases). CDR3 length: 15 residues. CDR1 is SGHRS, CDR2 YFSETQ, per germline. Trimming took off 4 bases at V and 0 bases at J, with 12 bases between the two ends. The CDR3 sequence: CASSGSVPSTDTQYF. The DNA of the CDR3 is TGCGCCAGCAGCGGGAGCGTACCTAGCACAGATACGCAGTATTTT. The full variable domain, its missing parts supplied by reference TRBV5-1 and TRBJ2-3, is KAGVTQTPRYLIKTRGQQVTLSCSPISGHRSVSWYQQTPGQGLQFLFEYFSETQRNKGNFPGRFSGRQFSNSRSEMNVSTLELGDSALYLCASSGSVPSTDTQYFGPGTRLTVL.

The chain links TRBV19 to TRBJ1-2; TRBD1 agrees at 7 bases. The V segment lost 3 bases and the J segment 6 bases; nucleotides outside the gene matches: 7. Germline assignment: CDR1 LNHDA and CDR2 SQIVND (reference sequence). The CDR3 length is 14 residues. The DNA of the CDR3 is TGTGCCAGTAGTATGGTCGACAGGGCTGATGGCTACACCTTC. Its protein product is CASSMVDRADGYTF.